What follows describes a single T cell receptor (beta chain). Generated by immunoSEQ multiplex PCR, the TCRdb table keeps only in-frame clones and is missing some. The repertoire holds more than 50,000 clones, with roughly nine tenths as singletons. Losses at the gene ends were 4 bases for V and 0 bases for J; bases not matched to a gene: 0. The CDR3 extends over 13 amino acids. Germline CDR1 is LNHDA and CDR2 is SQIVND (reference sequence). This specimen belongs to a study of blood T cell repertoires in COVID-19. The TCR sequence derives from a man between 60 and 75 years old with active COVID-19. This chain connects TRBV19 to TRBJ2-7; TRBD2 matches at 7 bases. Sequencing input: peripheral blood. CDR3 residues: CASSRDYSYEQYF. As DNA, the CDR3 is TGTGCCAGTAGTAGGGACTACTCCTACGAGCAGTACTTC. Based on the CDR3 plus reference TRBV19 and TRBJ2-7, the full variable domain is DGGITQSPKYLFRKEGQNVTLSCEQNLNHDAMYWYRQDPGQGLRLIYYSQIVNDFQKGDIAEGYSVSREKKESFPLTVTSAQKNPTAFYLCASSRDYSYEQYFGPGTRLTVT.